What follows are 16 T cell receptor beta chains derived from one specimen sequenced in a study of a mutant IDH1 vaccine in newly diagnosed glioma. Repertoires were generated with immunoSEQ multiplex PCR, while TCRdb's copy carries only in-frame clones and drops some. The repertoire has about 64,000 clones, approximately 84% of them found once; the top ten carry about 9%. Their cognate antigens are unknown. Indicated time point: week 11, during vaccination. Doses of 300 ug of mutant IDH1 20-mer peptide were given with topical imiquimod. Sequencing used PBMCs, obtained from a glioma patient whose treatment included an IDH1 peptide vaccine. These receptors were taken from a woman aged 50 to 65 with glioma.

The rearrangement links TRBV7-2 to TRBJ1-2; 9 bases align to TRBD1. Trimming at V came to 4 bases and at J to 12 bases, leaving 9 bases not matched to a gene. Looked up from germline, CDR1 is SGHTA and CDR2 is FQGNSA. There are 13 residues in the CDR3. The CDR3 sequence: CASSSRDRVRNTF. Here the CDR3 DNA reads TGTGCCAGCAGCTCCCGGGACAGGGTCCGGAACACCTTC.

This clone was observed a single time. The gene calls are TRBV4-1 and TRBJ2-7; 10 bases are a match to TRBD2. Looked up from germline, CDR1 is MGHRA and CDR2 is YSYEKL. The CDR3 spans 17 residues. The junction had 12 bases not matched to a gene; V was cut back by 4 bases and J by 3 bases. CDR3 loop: CASSPAVPVAGGYEQYF. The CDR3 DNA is TGCGCCAGCAGCCCCGCTGTCCCTGTAGCGGGGGGCTACGAGCAGTACTTC.

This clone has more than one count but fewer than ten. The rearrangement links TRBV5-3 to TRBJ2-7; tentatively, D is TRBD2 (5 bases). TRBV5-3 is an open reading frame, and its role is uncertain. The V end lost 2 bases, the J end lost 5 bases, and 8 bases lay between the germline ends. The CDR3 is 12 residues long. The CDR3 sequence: CARSFKGDEQYF. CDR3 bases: TGTGCCAGAAGCTTCAAGGGAGACGAGCAGTACTTC.

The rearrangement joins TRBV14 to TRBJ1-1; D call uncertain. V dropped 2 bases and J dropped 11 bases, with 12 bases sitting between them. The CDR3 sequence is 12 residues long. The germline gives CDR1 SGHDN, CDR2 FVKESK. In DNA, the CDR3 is TGTGCCAGCAGCCAATTGAGCCTTCGGGCTTTCTTT. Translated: CASSQLSLRAFF. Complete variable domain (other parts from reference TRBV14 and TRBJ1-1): EAGVTQFPSHSVIEKGQTVTLRCDPISGHDNLYWYRRVMGKEIKFLLHFVKESKQDESGMPNNRFLAERTGGTYSTLKVQPAELEDSGVYFCASSQLSLRAFFGQGTRLTVV.

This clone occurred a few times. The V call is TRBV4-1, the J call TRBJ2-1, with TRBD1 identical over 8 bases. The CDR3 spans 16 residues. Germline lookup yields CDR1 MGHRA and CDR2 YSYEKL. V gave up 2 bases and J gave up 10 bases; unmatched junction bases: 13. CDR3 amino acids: CASSQPQGAGDREQFF. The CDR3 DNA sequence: TGCGCCAGCAGCCAACCGCAGGGGGCAGGCGATAGGGAGCAGTTCTTC.

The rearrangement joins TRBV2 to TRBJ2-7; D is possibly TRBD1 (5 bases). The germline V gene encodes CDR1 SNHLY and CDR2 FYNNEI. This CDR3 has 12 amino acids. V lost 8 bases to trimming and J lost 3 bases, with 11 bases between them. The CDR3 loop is CASRYQGYEQYF. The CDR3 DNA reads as TGTGCCAGCCGGTATCAGGGCTACGAGCAGTACTTC.

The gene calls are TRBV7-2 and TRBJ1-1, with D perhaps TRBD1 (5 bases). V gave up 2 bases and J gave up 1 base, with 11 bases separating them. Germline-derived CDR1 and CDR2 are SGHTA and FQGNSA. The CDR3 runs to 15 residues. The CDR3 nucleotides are TGTGCCAGCAGCTTACAGGGATTGAAGAACACTGAAGCTTTCTTT. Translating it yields CASSLQGLKNTEAFF.

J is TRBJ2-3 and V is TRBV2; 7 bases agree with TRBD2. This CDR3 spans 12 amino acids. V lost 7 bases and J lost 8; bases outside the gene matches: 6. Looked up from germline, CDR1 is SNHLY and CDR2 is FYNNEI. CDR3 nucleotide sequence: TGTGCCAGCACCGCGGGGGTGGGTACGCAGTATTTT. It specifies CASTAGVGTQYF.

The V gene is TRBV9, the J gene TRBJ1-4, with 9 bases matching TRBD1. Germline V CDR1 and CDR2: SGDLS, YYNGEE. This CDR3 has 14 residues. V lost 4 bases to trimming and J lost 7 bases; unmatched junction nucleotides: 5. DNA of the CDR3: TGTGCCAGCAGCTCGGACAGGGGTGGTGAAAAACTGTTTTTT. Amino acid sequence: CASSSDRGGEKLFF.

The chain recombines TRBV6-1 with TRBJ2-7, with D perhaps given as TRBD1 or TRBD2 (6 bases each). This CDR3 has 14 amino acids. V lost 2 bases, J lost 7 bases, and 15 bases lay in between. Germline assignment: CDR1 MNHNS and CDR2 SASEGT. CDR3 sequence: CASSELWGAGEQYF. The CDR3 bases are TGTGCCAGCAGTGAATTGTGGGGGGCCGGGGAGCAGTACTTC.

CDR3 region: CASSVDQHNYGYTF. CDR3 in DNA: TGTGCCAGCAGCGTAGACCAGCATAACTATGGCTACACCTTC. The rearrangement links TRBV9 to TRBJ1-2; D gene ambiguous. The germline CDR1 and CDR2 sequences are SGDLS and YYNGEE. CDR3 length equals 14 residues. Between the trimmed V and J ends, which lost 0 bases and 1 base, there was a span of 7 bases.

In DNA form, the CDR3 reads TGTGCCAGCAGTGAACCGACAGAGTTTAGCTCCTACAATGAGCAGTTCTTC. Translating gives CASSEPTEFSSYNEQFF. This chain connects TRBV2 to TRBJ2-1, with D perhaps matching TRBD1 (5 bases). V was trimmed by 2 bases and J by 0 bases, leaving 14 bases between them. This CDR3 is 17 amino acids long. CDR1 and CDR2 from the germline V gene are SNHLY and FYNNEI.

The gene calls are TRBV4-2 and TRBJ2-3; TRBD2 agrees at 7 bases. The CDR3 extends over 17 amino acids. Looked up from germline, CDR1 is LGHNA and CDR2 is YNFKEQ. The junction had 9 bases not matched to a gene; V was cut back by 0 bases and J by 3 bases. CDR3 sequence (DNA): TGTGCCAGCAGCCAAGATGGGTCTGGCGGGGGTACAGATACGCAGTATTTT. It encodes CASSQDGSGGGTDTQYF.

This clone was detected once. The CDR3 DNA is TGTGCCAGCACCGAGGCCCAGGGGGCCCTCCAAGAGACCCAGTACTTC. Its protein product is CASTEAQGALQETQYF. The chain has TRBV2 and TRBJ2-5, with 8 bases fitting TRBD1. Germline-derived CDR1 and CDR2 are SNHLY and FYNNEI. Trimming took 7 bases from V and 1 from J; bases not matched to a gene: 11. This CDR3 is 16 amino acids long. The whole variable domain, remainder taken from reference TRBV2 and TRBJ2-5, is EPEVTQTPSHQVTQMGQEVILRCVPISNHLYFYWYRQILGQKVEFLVSFYNNEISEKSEIFDDQFSVERPDGSNFTLKIRSTKLEDSAMYFCASTEAQGALQETQYFGPGTRLLVL.

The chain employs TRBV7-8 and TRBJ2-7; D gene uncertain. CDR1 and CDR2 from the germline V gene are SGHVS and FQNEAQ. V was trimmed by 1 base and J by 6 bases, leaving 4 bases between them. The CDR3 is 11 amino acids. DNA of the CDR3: TGTGCCAGCAGCTTAGGGGCCGAGCAGTACTTC. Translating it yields CASSLGAEQYF.

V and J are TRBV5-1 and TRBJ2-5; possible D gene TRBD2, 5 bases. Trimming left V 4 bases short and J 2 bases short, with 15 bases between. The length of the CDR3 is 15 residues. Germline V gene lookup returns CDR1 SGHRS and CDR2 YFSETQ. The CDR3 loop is CASSVAAADQETQYF. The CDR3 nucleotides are TGCGCCAGCAGCGTCGCAGCGGCGGATCAAGAGACCCAGTACTTC.